This TCR beta chain stems from a study of shared clonotypes between healthy human individuals. Across the whole study: A donor's plate count was three for CD4 naive and three for CD4 memory; CD8 naive had two and CD8 memory one. The study, taken as a whole, reports: Non-shared clonotypes were found to have lower generation probabilities than the clonotypes that were shared by all four of the sorted-subset donors. Memory subsets generally showed lower estimated richness than naive subsets.

All the donors were Caucasian adults who lived in Nashville, Tennessee. From germline, CDR1 is SGHKS and CDR2 YYEKEE (reference sequence). V was cut by 1 base and J by 4 bases, with 15 bases left in between. The CDR3 loop spans 15 amino acids. The repertoire was sequenced with immunoSEQ multiplex PCR; TCRdb's copy has only in-frame clones and lacks some. The sample holds over a million clones, 75% seen once. About this clone itself: The antigen remains undetermined.

The chain carries TRBV5-5 and TRBJ2-7; either TRBD1 or TRBD2 may fit D (5 bases each). The TCR comes from a young man in good health. Specimen: memory CD4+ T cells sorted from blood. Subset specified: CD45RA-negative fraction. The CDR3 here is CASSLLGEMRYEQYF. The CDR3 DNA reads as TGTGCCAGCAGCTTGTTGGGGGAAATGCGGTACGAGCAGTACTTC.